This T cell receptor beta chain was identified during a study of cytomegalovirus exposure and HLA in healthy donors. Overall study findings and caveats: Testing in vitro showed a few CMV-associated chains specific for CMV antigens.

To note about this clone: What it binds is not known.

Sequencing used immunoSEQ multiplex PCR; TCRdb keeps in-frame clones, though not all of them. The sample lists some 130,000 clones, about 95% occurring once. The CDR3 is 14 residues long. V gave up 1 base and J gave up 2 bases, with 5 bases separating them. CDR1 and CDR2 (germline): LNHNV, YYDKDF (reference sequence). The rearrangement links TRBV15 to TRBJ2-2; D is perhaps TRBD1 (5 bases). Input material: PBMCs. This clonotype originated in a man between 18 and 29 years old in good health and CMV-seropositive. CDR3 sequence: CATSRGGNTGELFF. In nucleotides, the CDR3 is TGTGCCACCAGCAGAGGGGGCAACACCGGGGAGCTGTTTTTT.